The 16 T cell receptor beta chains listed next were all sequenced from one sample in a study of cytomegalovirus exposure and HLA in healthy donors. In the PCR, 60 Vbeta and 13 Jbeta primers were used. Sequenced by immunoSEQ multiplex PCR; TCRdb stores in-frame clones only, minus some. Counted here are around 270,000 clones, roughly 80% occurring once; the ten biggest clones make up over 0.3%. Material for sequencing was PBMCs. The source of these receptors is a girl aged 2 to 9 in good health and CMV-seronegative.

The chain's CDR3 is CASSGGDRGIWELFF. CDR3 in DNA: TGTGCCAGCAGCGGAGGGGACAGAGGAATTTGGGAGCTGTTTTTT. J is TRBJ2-2 and V is TRBV5-6, with D tentatively TRBD1 (7 bases). Germline assignment: CDR1 SGHDT and CDR2 YYEEEE. This CDR3 has 15 amino acids. The V end lost 4 bases, the J end lost 9 bases, and 19 bases lay between the germline ends. The whole variable domain, filled in from reference TRBV5-6 and TRBJ2-2, reads DAGVTQSPTHLIKTRGQQVTLRCSPKSGHDTVSWYQQALGQGPQFIFQYYEEEERQRGNFPDRFSGHQFPNYSSELNVNALLLGDSALYLCASSGGDRGIWELFFGEGSRLTVL.

Regarding this clone: Its ends do not fully match the called genes, so a read error is possible. The rearrangement links TRBV5-8 to TRBJ2-7, with D unclear. Germline CDR1 SGHTS, CDR2 YDEGEE. The CDR3 runs 14 residues. The CDR3 here is CASSLISGPIEKNF. The DNA for the CDR3 is TGTGCCAGCAGCTTAATTTCAGGTCCTATAGAAAAGAACTTC. Combining the CDR3 with reference TRBV5-8 and TRBJ2-7 gives the whole variable domain EAGVTQSPTHLIKTRGQQATLRCSPISGHTSVYWYQQALGLGLQFLLWYDEGEERNRGNFPPRFSGRQFPNYSSELNVNALELEDSALYLCASSLISGPIEKNFGPGTRLTVT.

This clone was counted between two and nine times. The genes are TRBV7-9 and TRBJ2-7, with TRBD2 identical over 14 bases. This CDR3 spans 17 amino acids. Germline CDR1 SEHNR, CDR2 FQNEAQ (reference sequence). J was trimmed by 4 bases and V by 5 bases; bases with no gene match: 10. CDR3 protein: CASSRPPGLAGDYEQYF. CDR3 nucleotide sequence: TGTGCCAGCAGCCGACCACCGGGACTAGCGGGAGATTACGAGCAGTACTTC.

This clone was counted a single time. This chain uses TRBV5-1 with TRBJ2-7, with D possibly being TRBD2 (5 bases). Between the trimmed V and J ends, which lost 0 bases and 2 bases, there was a span of 12 bases. This CDR3 has 15 residues. CDR1 and CDR2 (germline): SGHRS, YFSETQ. The CDR3 DNA reads TGCGCCAGCAGCTTGGCCGGGATTCTAACCTACGAGCAGTACTTC. It is translated as CASSLAGILTYEQYF.

The chain is built from TRBV10-3 and TRBJ1-1; TRBD1 aligns across 8 bases. The CDR3 has 13 amino acids. The germline V gene encodes CDR1 ENHRY and CDR2 SYGVKD. Trimming at V came to 4 bases and at J to 10 bases, leaving 8 bases not matched to a gene. The CDR3 DNA is TGTGCCATCAGTGTCGAGGAGGGGACAGGAGCTTTCTTT. Translated, it gives CAISVEEGTGAFF.

In regard to this clone: Its ends do not fully match the called genes, so a read error is possible. This chain uses TRBV7-9 with TRBJ2-7; weak D call: TRBD1 (6 bases). Per the germline V gene, CDR1 is SEHNR and CDR2 is FQNEAQ (reference sequence). The CDR3 runs 17 residues. The CDR3 DNA reads as TGTTCCAGCAGCTTAGCGCTCGTAGGGGGATTCTCCTACGAGCAGTACTTC. Protein: CSSSLALVGGFSYEQYF.

The genes are TRBV9 and TRBJ2-1; 12 bases match TRBD2. In germline, CDR1 is SGDLS, CDR2 YYNGEE. J lost 9 bases, V lost 0 bases, and 4 bases had no gene match. The CDR3 contains 15 residues. CDR3 DNA sequence: TGTGCCAGCAGCGTAGTGACTAGCGGGAGTGGTGAGCAGTTCTTC. Translation gives CASSVVTSGSGEQFF.

V is TRBV27 and J is TRBJ2-3; a weak D match, TRBD2 (5 bases). The length of the CDR3 is 19 residues. Germline values: CDR1 MNHEY, CDR2 SMNVEV (reference sequence). V was clipped by 0 bases and J by 8 bases, with 27 bases between them. Written as DNA, the CDR3 is TGTGCCAGCAGTTTATCTTCCTCCGGCACAGTTTTAGACTACGCTACGCAGTATTTT. The encoded protein is CASSLSSSGTVLDYATQYF.

This chain links TRBV12-5 with TRBJ1-3, with 7 nucleotides matching TRBD1. The J segment lost 1 base and the V segment lost 5 bases, leaving 8 bases of the junction unmatched. In germline, CDR1 is LGHNT, CDR2 FRNRAP. This CDR3 is 16 amino acids long. The CDR3 spells CASGPGQSLSGNTIYF. DNA for the CDR3: TGTGCTAGTGGTCCGGGACAGTCACTTTCTGGAAACACCATATATTTT.

The chain has TRBV18 and TRBJ1-4, with D maybe TRBD1 (6 bases). Germline V CDR1 and CDR2: KGHSH, LQKENI. V lost 3 bases, J lost 7 bases, and 15 bases lay in between. The CDR3 spans 15 residues. Written as DNA, the CDR3 is TGTGCCAGCTCACCTCCGGGACACTATTTTGAAAAACTGTTTTTT. Amino acids: CASSPPGHYFEKLFF.

A single count supports this clone. The chain joins TRBV7-2 to TRBJ2-3; D possibly corresponds to TRBD1 (7 bases). The CDR3 length is 13 residues. V lost 1 base and J lost 11, with 13 bases in between. Germline V lookup: CDR1 SGHTA, CDR2 FQGNSA. CDR3: CASSLDRRGQQYF. DNA for the CDR3: TGTGCCAGCAGCTTAGATAGGAGGGGGCAGCAGTATTTT.

This clone occurred a few times. The gene calls are TRBV28 and TRBJ2-2, with 9 positions matching TRBD1. Unmatched junction bases numbered 4, after V lost 5 bases and J lost 6 bases. This CDR3 has 14 residues. The germline V gene encodes CDR1 MDHEN and CDR2 SYDVKM. The CDR3 spells CASSRGQGPGELFF. The CDR3 DNA reads TGTGCCAGCAGTCGGGGACAGGGTCCCGGGGAGCTGTTTTTT.

The chain employs TRBV21-1 and TRBJ2-2; TRBD2, the D gene given by the table, was not confirmed from the DNA. TRBV21-1 is tagged as a pseudogene. CDR3 length: 15 residues. The CDR3 protein is CASTPGSHHTGELFF. In nucleotides, the CDR3 is TGTGCCAGCACTCCCGGGAGCCACCACACCGGGGAGCTGTTTTTT.

The gene calls are TRBV5-1 and TRBJ2-7; TRBD1 is a possible D gene (5 bases). CDR1 and CDR2 (germline): SGHRS, YFSETQ. The CDR3 extends over 15 amino acids. With 0 bases removed from V and 2 bases from J, the gap between germline ends came to 12 bases. CDR3 sequence reads: CASSLGRTPPYEQYF. In DNA form, the CDR3 reads TGCGCCAGCAGCTTGGGGCGGACACCCCCCTACGAGCAGTACTTC.

The rearrangement uses TRBV4-2 and TRBJ2-7; 13 bases align to TRBD2. Looked up from germline, CDR1 is LGHNA and CDR2 is YNFKEQ. The CDR3 spans 17 residues. The J segment lost 0 bases and the V segment lost 5 bases, leaving 7 bases of the junction unmatched. The CDR3 DNA reads TGTGCCAGCAGCTATCTCGGGACTAGCGGGGCCTCCTACGAGCAGTACTTC. Its translation: CASSYLGTSGASYEQYF.

In its sample, this clone was seen a few times. J is TRBJ2-7 and V is TRBV29-1; D uncertain. This CDR3 spans 11 amino acids. Germline CDR1 and CDR2: SQVTM and ANQGSEA. The V gene lost 1 base and the J gene lost 3 bases, with 4 bases spanning the gap. The chain's CDR3 is CSVEVSYEQYF. CDR3 nucleotides: TGCAGCGTTGAAGTGAGCTACGAGCAGTACTTC.